This entry concerns a single T cell receptor (beta chain). Here immunoSEQ multiplex PCR was the method, and the copy in TCRdb shows in-frame clones only, minus some. This sample has 210,000 or so clones; 85% to 90% occur once, and the top ten carry 4.4%. The sample is drawn from a study of blood T cell repertoires in COVID-19. This CDR3 is 14 amino acids long. With 7 bases removed from V and 2 bases from J, the gap between germline ends came to 14 bases. Per the germline V gene, CDR1 is LNHDA and CDR2 is SQIVND (reference sequence). The sequence was collected from a man between 45 and 60 years old with acute or convalescent COVID-19. V gene TRBV19 combines with J gene TRBJ1-2; D is possibly TRBD1 (5 bases). Sequences were obtained from peripheral blood. The CDR3 nucleotides are TGTGCCAGTACTGAAGCCAGGGTAAACTATGGCTACACCTTC. This codes for CASTEARVNYGYTF.